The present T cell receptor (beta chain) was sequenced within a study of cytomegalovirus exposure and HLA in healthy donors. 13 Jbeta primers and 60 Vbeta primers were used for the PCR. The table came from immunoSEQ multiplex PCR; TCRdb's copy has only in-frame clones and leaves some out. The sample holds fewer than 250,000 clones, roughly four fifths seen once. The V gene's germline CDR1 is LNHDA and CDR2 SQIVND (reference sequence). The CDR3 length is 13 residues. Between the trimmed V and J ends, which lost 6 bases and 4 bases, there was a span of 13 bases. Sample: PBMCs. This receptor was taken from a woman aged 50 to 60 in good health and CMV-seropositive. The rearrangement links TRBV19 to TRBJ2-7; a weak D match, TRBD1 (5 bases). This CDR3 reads CASSPDIRYEQYF. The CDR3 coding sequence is TGTGCCAGTAGCCCGGACATCAGATACGAGCAGTACTTC.